The 12 T cell receptor beta chains presented below share a single source sample, sequenced in a study of T cells in localized non-small cell lung cancer. TCRdb's copy holds only in-frame clones and misses some; the assay was immunoSEQ multiplex PCR. The sample lists a few thousand clones; about 30% were seen once. The specimen comprised lung tumor tissue, sampled before any cancer treatment. Source of these receptors: a female donor older than 55 with stage II squamous cell lung carcinoma.

The V gene is TRBV9, the J gene TRBJ1-2; D possibly corresponds to TRBD1 (6 bases). The CDR3 is 16 residues long. Germline V gene data show CDR1 as SGDLS and CDR2 as YYNGEE. V lost 0 bases and J 4 bases, leaving 16 bases between the germline ends. The CDR3 coding sequence is TGTGCCAGCAGCGTAGGCCGGGGGGGGCCTAGCTATGGCTACACCTTC. Residues: CASSVGRGGPSYGYTF. Full variable domain (outside the CDR3, taken from reference TRBV9 and TRBJ1-2): DSGVTQTPKHLITATGQRVTLRCSPRSGDLSVYWYQQSLDQGLQFLIQYYNGEERAKGNILERFSAQQFPDLHSELNLSSLELGDSALYFCASSVGRGGPSYGYTFGSGTRLTVV.

The chain has TRBV18 and TRBJ1-5; D gene unclear. The CDR3 contains 16 residues. Germline-derived CDR1 and CDR2 are KGHSH and LQKENI. V gave up 3 bases and J gave up 0 bases, with 12 bases separating them. This chain's CDR3 is CASSPYEYHSNQPQHF. The CDR3 DNA is TGTGCCAGCTCACCTTATGAGTACCATAGCAATCAGCCCCAGCATTTT.

The chain couples TRBV28 to TRBJ1-5; 7 nucleotides agree with TRBD1. Per the germline V gene, CDR1 is MDHEN and CDR2 is SYDVKM. The ends lost 3 bases at V and 11 bases at J; junction bases unmatched: 10. This CDR3 comprises 14 residues. For the CDR3, the DNA is TGTGCCAGCAGTTTTGTCCAGGGGGGATGGGCCCAGCATTTT. Encoded protein: CASSFVQGGWAQHF.

This chain connects TRBV9 to TRBJ2-1; 11 nucleotides match TRBD2. V was clipped by 1 base and J by 8 bases; unmatched bases: 8. The CDR3 runs to 16 residues. Per germline, CDR1 SGDLS and CDR2 YYNGEE. CDR3 sequence (DNA): TGTGCCAGCAGCGTACTCACTAGCGGGAGAGTCCATGAGCAGTTCTTC. It yields the protein CASSVLTSGRVHEQFF.

The gene calls are TRBV19 and TRBJ2-2, with D tentatively TRBD2 (5 bases). The CDR3 runs to 14 residues. Germline values: CDR1 LNHDA, CDR2 SQIVND (reference sequence). V dropped 7 bases and J dropped 2 bases, with 11 bases sitting between them. The CDR3 nucleotides read TGTGCCAGTAAACCGGGGAGAAACACCGGGGAGCTGTTTTTT. Protein: CASKPGRNTGELFF.

This rearrangement joins TRBV11-3 to TRBJ2-2; TRBD1 aligns across 8 bases. The CDR3 has 15 amino acids. The V gene end was trimmed by 4 bases and the J gene end by 6 bases; junction bases not matched to a gene: 7. Per germline, CDR1 SGHNT and CDR2 YENEEA. In DNA, the CDR3 is TGTGCCAGCAGCTCAGGACAGGGTGGGGCCGGGGAGCTGTTTTTT. Amino acids: CASSSGQGGAGELFF. The full variable domain, rest sourced from reference TRBV11-3 and TRBJ2-2, is EAGVVQSPRYKIIEKKQPVAFWCNPISGHNTLYWYLQNLGQGPELLIRYENEEAVDDSQLPKDRFSAERLKGVDSTLKIQPAELGDSAVYLCASSSGQGGAGELFFGEGSRLTVL.

The chain has TRBV30 and TRBJ2-5, with TRBD1 as a possible D gene (6 bases). This CDR3 spans 14 amino acids. The V gene lost 2 bases and the J gene lost 5 bases, with 15 bases spanning the gap. The germline gives CDR1 GTSNPN, CDR2 SVGIG (reference sequence). DNA of the CDR3: TGTGCCTGGAGTACCCGGGCAGGGGATGAGACCCAGTACTTC. It is translated as CAWSTRAGDETQYF. The full variable domain, in which reference TRBV30 and TRBJ2-5 provide the parts outside the CDR3, is SQTIHQWPATLVQPVGSPLSLECTVEGTSNPNLYWYRQAAGRGLQLLFYSVGIGQISSEVPQNLSASRPQDRQFILSSKKLLLSDSGFYLCAWSTRAGDETQYFGPGTRLLVL.

A few counts support this clone. V gene TRBV6-1 combines with J gene TRBJ2-7; 8 bases are shared with TRBD1. The V gene's germline CDR1 is MNHNS and CDR2 SASEGT. This CDR3 contains 14 residues. The trim removed 1 base at V and 3 bases at J, leaving 2 bases unmatched. CDR3 sequence (DNA): TGTGCCAGCAGTGAAGGGGGACAGGACTACGAGCAGTACTTC. This translates into CASSEGGQDYEQYF.

The chain couples TRBV28 to TRBJ1-1; 9 nucleotides agree with TRBD1. V was pared by 5 bases and J by 6 bases, with 4 bases of the junction left unmatched. Germline V gives CDR1 MDHEN, CDR2 SYDVKM. This CDR3 contains 13 residues. CDR3 in amino acids: CASSQRQGAEAFF. Here the CDR3 DNA reads TGTGCCAGCAGTCAACGACAGGGGGCTGAAGCTTTCTTT.

This chain uses TRBV28 with TRBJ2-7; D ambiguous. Trimming left V 6 bases short and J 6 bases short, with 18 bases between. This CDR3 is built from 14 residues. The germline CDR1 and CDR2 sequences are MDHEN and SYDVKM. In DNA, the CDR3 is TGTGCCAGCAGGGAAAACGACCTTCTTTCCGAGCAGTACTTC. It specifies CASRENDLLSEQYF.

This clone was picked up a small number of times. The chain carries TRBV2 and TRBJ1-2, with TRBD1 matching 7 bases. Unmatched junction bases numbered 3, after V lost 6 bases and J lost 2 bases. CDR1 SNHLY and CDR2 FYNNEI come from the germline V gene. This CDR3 spans 13 amino acids. The CDR3 spells CASSQGGNYGYTF. The CDR3 nucleotides are TGTGCCAGCAGCCAGGGGGGCAACTATGGCTACACCTTC.

The gene calls are TRBV29-1 and TRBJ1-5; D might be TRBD1 (5 bases). V gave up 8 bases and J gave up 3 bases, with 14 bases separating them. CDR1 is SQVTM and CDR2 is ANQGSEA in the germline V gene. The CDR3 runs 13 residues. This CDR3 reads CSTSGGFNQPQHF. The CDR3 nucleotides are TGCAGCACCTCGGGGGGATTCAATCAGCCCCAGCATTTT.